The next 27 T cell receptor beta chains were all read from a single sample in a study of blood T cell repertoires in COVID-19. Measured with immunoSEQ multiplex PCR; TCRdb has only the in-frame clones, and not every one. The sample holds hundreds of thousands of clones; around four fifths are singletons and the top ten take 4.1%. The sequenced material came from peripheral blood. These receptors all stem from a woman in her fifties or sixties with active or convalescent COVID-19.

The chain carries TRBV15 and TRBJ2-5, with TRBD2 identical over 14 bases. Germline CDR1 is LNHNV and CDR2 is YYDKDF (reference sequence). The junction had 9 bases not matched to a gene; V was cut back by 3 bases and J by 9 bases. The CDR3 runs 16 residues. The DNA for the CDR3 is TGTGCCACCAGCAGCCCGGGACTAGCGGGAGTCTTTTCCCAGTACTTC. It yields the protein CATSSPGLAGVFSQYF.

The chain couples TRBV5-1 to TRBJ2-5; 13 bases map to TRBD2. The germline CDR1 and CDR2 sequences are SGHRS and YFSETQ. With 4 bases clipped from V and 6 bases from J, the junction kept 9 bases outside the gene matches. The length of the CDR3 is 16 residues. The CDR3 sequence is CASSNGTSGNDKTQYF. CDR3 nucleotide sequence: TGCGCCAGCAGCAATGGGACTAGCGGGAATGATAAGACCCAGTACTTC.

V and J are TRBV15 and TRBJ2-1; D might be TRBD1 (6 bases). Germline lookup yields CDR1 LNHNV and CDR2 YYDKDF (reference sequence). The CDR3 is made up of 13 amino acids. The V end was cut by 4 bases, the J end by 10 bases, with 14 bases between. The DNA of the CDR3 is TGTGCCACCAGCATGGGACCGAGGGGGGAGCAGTTCTTC. Protein product: CATSMGPRGEQFF.

This clone was seen a single time. This chain connects TRBV29-1 to TRBJ2-3, with 11 bases that match TRBD2. This CDR3 comprises 14 residues. The germline V gene encodes CDR1 SQVTM and CDR2 ANQGSEA. V shed 3 bases and J 3 bases; nucleotides not matched to a gene: 2. The CDR3, as DNA: TGCAGCGTTGAGGGACTAGCGGCTACAGATACGCAGTATTTT. It codes for CSVEGLAATDTQYF.

The J gene is TRBJ1-5, the V gene TRBV29-1; 8 bases map to TRBD1. The junction had 10 bases not matched to a gene; V was cut back by 6 bases and J by 0 bases. The CDR3 extends over 16 amino acids. Germline loops: CDR1 SQVTM, CDR2 ANQGSEA. CDR3 nucleotides: TGCAGCGTGGTGTGGTTGGACAGGGATAGCAATCAGCCCCAGCATTTT. Amino acids: CSVVWLDRDSNQPQHF. The full variable domain, its missing parts supplied by reference TRBV29-1 and TRBJ1-5, is SAVISQKPSRDICQRGTSLTIQCQVDSQVTMMFWYRQQPGQSLTLIATANQGSEATYESGFVIDKFPISRPNLTFSTLTVSNMSPEDSSIYLCSVVWLDRDSNQPQHFGDGTRLSIL.

This chain connects TRBV12-3 or TRBV12-4 to TRBJ2-5; D is undetermined. Trimming cost V 6 bases and J 5 bases, with 13 bases left between them. This CDR3 has 13 residues. CDR3 sequence (DNA): TGTGCCAGCAGCCACCCCGCGGTGGAGACCCAGTACTTC. Amino acids: CASSHPAVETQYF.

The chain employs TRBV30 and TRBJ2-2, with 11 bases that match TRBD2. Germline CDR1 GTSNPN, CDR2 SVGIG (reference sequence). The junction had 1 base not matched to a gene; V was cut back by 3 bases and J by 1 base. The CDR3 sequence is 15 residues long. The CDR3 DNA sequence: TGTGCCTGGAGCGGGACTAGCGGGAACACCGGGGAGCTGTTTTTT. Amino acid sequence: CAWSGTSGNTGELFF.

V and J are TRBV24-1 and TRBJ2-1; a weak D match, TRBD2 (6 bases). The V gene's germline CDR1 is KGHDR and CDR2 SFDVKD. This CDR3 contains 18 residues. V lost 0 bases and J 1 base, leaving 15 bases between the germline ends. CDR3: CATSDLPRGLGSYNEQFF. CDR3 nucleotide sequence: TGTGCCACCAGTGATTTGCCTCGGGGGTTAGGGTCCTACAATGAGCAGTTCTTC.

This sequence joins TRBV4-1 and TRBJ1-1, with TRBD1 matching over 7 bases. Germline lookup yields CDR1 MGHRA and CDR2 YSYEKL. The CDR3 covers 18 residues. The V gene end was trimmed by 1 base and the J gene end by 1 base; junction bases not matched to a gene: 12. The CDR3 nucleotides read TGCGCCAGCAGCCAAGTCTTTTTCGTAGGGGGCTCGAACACTGAAGCTTTCTTT. Its protein product is CASSQVFFVGGSNTEAFF.

The chain couples TRBV6-5 to TRBJ2-7; 8 bases are a match to TRBD1. This CDR3 has 12 amino acids. Per the germline V gene, CDR1 is MNHEY and CDR2 is SVGAGI. V was clipped by 6 bases and J by 5 bases; unmatched bases: 3. CDR3: CASRKTGDEQYF. CDR3 bases: TGTGCCAGCAGGAAGACAGGGGACGAGCAGTACTTC.

The V and J genes are TRBV28 and TRBJ1-1, with D maybe TRBD1 (6 bases). Trimming shortened V by 8 bases and J by 8 bases, and 21 bases separated the two germline ends. Per germline, CDR1 MDHEN and CDR2 SYDVKM. This CDR3 spans 14 amino acids. The DNA for the CDR3 is TGTGCCAGCCAGTGGGGCGCCGTGGGGACAGAAGCTTTCTTT. Its translation is CASQWGAVGTEAFF.

V is TRBV5-1 and J is TRBJ1-1; 12 bases line up with TRBD1. The V gene's germline CDR1 is SGHRS and CDR2 YFSETQ. There are 14 residues in the CDR3. With 9 bases clipped from V and 6 bases from J, the junction kept 9 bases outside the gene matches. CDR3 sequence (DNA): TGCGCCACCCACACGGGACAGGGGGCGGCTGAAGCTTTCTTT. Translating gives CATHTGQGAAEAFF.

The J gene is TRBJ2-7, the V gene TRBV20-1; no firm D call. The CDR3 spans 12 residues. The germline V gene encodes CDR1 DFQATT and CDR2 SNEGSKA (reference sequence). The V end lost 3 bases, the J end lost 5 bases, and 11 bases lay between the germline ends. The CDR3 here is CSASSRNDEQYF. The CDR3 nucleotides are TGCAGTGCTAGTAGCAGGAACGACGAGCAGTACTTC.

This chain connects TRBV23-1 to TRBJ1-5; TRBD1 aligns across 8 bases. TRBV23-1 carries the ORF label, with uncertain function. CDR3 length equals 17 residues. The V gene end was trimmed by 11 bases and the J gene end by 3 bases; junction bases not matched to a gene: 18. For the CDR3, the DNA is TGCGCCGACCATTTTGGGCAGGGGGCGGGCCCCAATCAGCCCCAGCATTTT. Translating gives CADHFGQGAGPNQPQHF.

The chain recombines TRBV6-6 with TRBJ1-3, with D unclear. The germline CDR1 and CDR2 sequences are MNHNY and SVGAGI (reference sequence). CDR3 length equals 14 residues. The V and J ends lost 2 bases and 4 bases respectively, with 9 bases between them. The CDR3 sequence: CASSYSGSGNTIYF. CDR3 DNA sequence: TGTGCCAGCAGTTACAGCGGGTCCGGAAACACCATATATTTT.

The V gene is TRBV5-1, the J gene TRBJ2-3; TRBD2 agrees at 15 bases. After removal of 4 bases from V and 2 bases from J, the junction contained 5 bases not matched to a gene. CDR1 is SGHRS and CDR2 is YFSETQ in the germline V gene. The CDR3 is made up of 17 amino acids. CDR3: CASSLGLAGGYTDTQYF. CDR3 in DNA: TGCGCCAGCAGCCTGGGACTAGCGGGAGGATACACAGATACGCAGTATTTT.

The rearrangement uses TRBV7-2 and TRBJ2-5; 7 nucleotides align to TRBD1. CDR3 length equals 17 residues. The germline V gene encodes CDR1 SGHTA and CDR2 FQGNSA. Losses at the gene ends were 2 bases for V and 0 bases for J; bases not matched to a gene: 9. CDR3 amino acids: CASSLRLSTGYQETQYF. DNA for the CDR3: TGTGCCAGCAGCTTAAGGCTGTCGACAGGGTACCAAGAGACCCAGTACTTC.

The rearrangement joins TRBV5-1 to TRBJ1-1, with D possibly matching TRBD1 (5 bases). This CDR3 region has 13 residues. With 2 bases removed from V and 3 bases from J, the gap between germline ends came to 8 bases. CDR1 and CDR2 (germline): SGHRS, YFSETQ. CDR3 in DNA: TGCGCCAGCAGCTTTGGGGCAGACACTGAAGCTTTCTTT. Protein sequence: CASSFGADTEAFF.

This clone was picked up a small number of times. The chain employs TRBV7-6 and TRBJ2-7, with 9 bases aligning to TRBD2. From germline, CDR1 is SGHVS and CDR2 FNYEAQ. The CDR3 runs 14 residues. The V segment lost 8 bases and the J segment 6 bases; nucleotides outside the gene matches: 11. The CDR3 here is CASGRGGEGREQYF. CDR3 in DNA: TGTGCCAGCGGCCGCGGGGGGGAGGGCCGCGAGCAGTACTTC.

The table lists this clone with a count of one. The chain combines TRBV2 with TRBJ1-1; TRBD1 matches 8 bases. The CDR3 is 16 amino acids. Germline V gene sequence: CDR1 SNHLY, CDR2 FYNNEI. J was trimmed by 5 bases and V by 4 bases; bases with no gene match: 12. The chain's CDR3 is CASSAGRGREGTEAFF. CDR3 nucleotides: TGTGCCAGCAGTGCGGGCAGGGGGCGTGAGGGGACTGAAGCTTTCTTT.

The chain joins TRBV14 to TRBJ1-6, with 7 positions matching TRBD1. Per germline, CDR1 SGHDN and CDR2 FVKESK. CDR3 size: 16 residues. The ends lost 4 bases at V and 5 bases at J; junction bases unmatched: 8. DNA for the CDR3: TGTGCCAGCAGCCCCCGCGGGACAGCCAATAATTCACCCCTCCACTTT. Its protein product is CASSPRGTANNSPLHF.

The V and J genes are TRBV7-9 and TRBJ1-1; a possible D gene is TRBD1 (5 bases). The CDR3 runs 17 residues. The V end lost 2 bases, the J end lost 0 bases, and 16 bases lay between the germline ends. Per the germline V gene, CDR1 is SEHNR and CDR2 is FQNEAQ (reference sequence). The CDR3 sequence: CASSLLGPGLMNTEAFF. The DNA of the CDR3 is TGTGCCAGCAGCTTACTGGGGCCGGGCCTAATGAACACTGAAGCTTTCTTT.

A word on this clone: Other DNA variants within this sample encode the same CDR3. The chain is built from TRBV2 and TRBJ2-3; no clear D. This CDR3 is built from 11 residues. Trimming removed 5 bases at V and 3 bases at J, with 3 bases between. Germline V gene lookup returns CDR1 SNHLY and CDR2 FYNNEI. CDR3: CASSLTDTQYF. The CDR3 DNA is TGTGCCAGCAGTCTGACAGATACGCAGTATTTT. Looking up the rest from reference TRBV2 and TRBJ2-3 gives the full variable domain: EPEVTQTPSHQVTQMGQEVILRCVPISNHLYFYWYRQILGQKVEFLVSFYNNEISEKSEIFDDQFSVERPDGSNFTLKIRSTKLEDSAMYFCASSLTDTQYFGPGTRLTVL.

The chain uses TRBV4-1 and TRBJ2-6; D is ambiguous. Trimming removed 2 bases from V and 4 bases from J, with 6 bases in between. Germline V gives CDR1 MGHRA, CDR2 YSYEKL. CDR3 length: 14 residues. CDR3 residues: CASSQLSGANVLTF. In DNA, the CDR3 is TGCGCCAGCAGCCAACTCTCCGGGGCCAACGTCCTGACTTTC.

The gene calls are TRBV4-1 and TRBJ1-2; 9 positions agree with TRBD1. There are 15 residues in the CDR3. Losses at the gene ends were 1 base for V and 5 bases for J; bases not matched to a gene: 5. The germline V gene has CDR1 MGHRA and CDR2 YSYEKL. The CDR3 sequence is CASSQVGTGRYGYTF. The CDR3 bases are TGCGCCAGCAGCCAAGTGGGGACAGGGAGGTATGGCTACACCTTC.

The rearrangement links TRBV18 to TRBJ2-1; 7 positions agree with TRBD1. This CDR3 spans 15 amino acids. Trimming at V came to 3 bases and at J to 4 bases, leaving 6 bases not matched to a gene. CDR1 and CDR2 from the germline V gene are KGHSH and LQKENI. DNA for the CDR3: TGTGCCAGCTCACCCGGGACAGCGGCATACAATGAGCAGTTCTTC. Translated: CASSPGTAAYNEQFF. Filled out from reference TRBV18 and TRBJ2-1, the complete variable domain reads NAGVMQNPRHLVRRRGQEARLRCSPMKGHSHVYWYRQLPEEGLKFMVYLQKENIIDESGMPKERFSAEFPKEGPSILRIQQVVRGDSAAYFCASSPGTAAYNEQFFGPGTRLTVL.

The gene calls are TRBV15 and TRBJ2-1, with TRBD2 matching over 8 bases. Germline-derived CDR1 and CDR2 are LNHNV and YYDKDF (reference sequence). Trimming at V came to 1 base and at J to 3 bases, leaving 5 bases not matched to a gene. The CDR3 extends over 16 amino acids. The CDR3 nucleotides read TGTGCCACCAGCAGAGTTAGCGGGGCCCTCTACAATGAGCAGTTCTTC. This codes for CATSRVSGALYNEQFF.